Below, 30 T cell receptor beta chains from the same sample are listed, as sequenced in a study of T cell responses to AZD1222 COVID-19 vaccine. Data came from immunoSEQ multiplex PCR; TCRdb stores just in-frame clones and leaves some out. The sample yields fewer than 110,000 clones, less than 95% seen once. Sequencing used peripheral blood, obtained on day 0 of AZD1222 vaccination. The receptors stem from an adult in good health.

CDR3 region: CASRGPAGNTIYF. The CDR3 coding sequence is TGTGCCAGCAGGGGTCCGGCTGGAAACACCATATATTTT. J is TRBJ1-3 and V is TRBV7-9; D uncertain. Trimming left V 6 bases short and J 2 bases short, with 8 bases between. The length of the CDR3 is 13 residues. Germline-derived CDR1 and CDR2 are SEHNR and FQNEAQ (reference sequence).

The chain employs TRBV7-8 and TRBJ2-1, with D perhaps matching TRBD2 (7 bases). Germline V CDR1 and CDR2: SGHVS, FQNEAQ. V shed 1 base and J shed 4 bases, with 14 bases lying between them. There are 16 residues in the CDR3. The CDR3 protein is CASSLVGGARYNEQFF. The CDR3 DNA reads TGTGCCAGCAGCTTAGTAGGGGGGGCGAGGTACAATGAGCAGTTCTTC.

The chain uses TRBV4-2 and TRBJ1-1, with TRBD1 matching over 9 bases. Trimming at V came to 3 bases and at J to 1 base, leaving 3 bases not matched to a gene. The CDR3 runs 15 residues. Looked up from germline, CDR1 is LGHNA and CDR2 is YNFKEQ. The CDR3 loop reads CASSQGQGTNTEAFF. In DNA form, the CDR3 reads TGTGCCAGCAGCCAGGGACAGGGAACGAACACTGAAGCTTTCTTT.

This clone has a single count. The J gene is TRBJ2-5, the V gene TRBV18; a weak D match, TRBD2 (5 bases). The germline V gene encodes CDR1 KGHSH and CDR2 LQKENI. The CDR3 spans 14 residues. Trimming took 4 bases from V and 4 from J, leaving 13 bases between them. Written as DNA, the CDR3 is TGTGCCAGCTCACGGTCTCGGAGGCGAGAGACCCAGTACTTC. It codes for CASSRSRRRETQYF.

This chain connects TRBV14 to TRBJ1-2; 12 bases agree with TRBD1. Germline loops: CDR1 SGHDN, CDR2 FVKESK. This CDR3 has 14 amino acids. Losses at the gene ends were 4 bases for V and 8 bases for J; bases not matched to a gene: 5. In DNA form, the CDR3 reads TGTGCCAGCAGCCGTACCGGGACAGGGGGCGGCTACACCTTC. It yields the protein CASSRTGTGGGYTF.

This clone is a singleton in its sample. J is TRBJ1-4 and V is TRBV28; weak D call: TRBD1 (5 bases). V dropped 1 base and J dropped 4 bases, with 19 bases sitting between them. CDR1 and CDR2 (germline): MDHEN, SYDVKM. The CDR3 runs to 18 residues. The CDR3 DNA is TGTGCCAGCAGTTTATTGGGGCGGCGGGGCACCGGTAATGAAAAACTGTTTTTT. This gives the protein CASSLLGRRGTGNEKLFF.

The rearrangement links TRBV6-1 to TRBJ1-2, with 7 bases matching TRBD1. Germline V lookup: CDR1 MNHNS, CDR2 SASEGT. CDR3 length equals 14 residues. Germline trimming cut 1 base from V and 4 bases from J; bases unmatched to any gene: 3. The chain's CDR3 is CASSEVEGAYGYTF. In DNA form, the CDR3 reads TGTGCCAGCAGTGAAGTAGAGGGGGCCTATGGCTACACCTTC.

The CDR3 reads CASSGETQYF. The CDR3 nucleotides are TGTGCCAGCAGTGGGGAGACCCAGTACTTC. V gene TRBV28 combines with J gene TRBJ2-5, with D unresolved. The germline V gene encodes CDR1 MDHEN and CDR2 SYDVKM. Trimming stripped 5 bases from V and 5 bases from J, with 3 bases between. CDR3 length: 10 amino acids. The full variable domain, completed using reference TRBV28 and TRBJ2-5, is DVKVTQSSRYLVKRTGEKVFLECVQDMDHENMFWYRQDPGLGLRLIYFSYDVKMKEKGDIPEGYSVSREKKERFSLILESASTNQTSMYLCASSGETQYFGPGTRLLVL.

The V and J genes are TRBV2 and TRBJ1-2; D call uncertain. Germline V gene lookup returns CDR1 SNHLY and CDR2 FYNNEI. V was clipped by 3 bases and J by 4 bases, with 6 bases between them. The CDR3 extends over 12 amino acids. The CDR3 protein is CASSEIVYGYTF. DNA for the CDR3: TGTGCCAGCAGTGAGATCGTCTATGGCTACACCTTC.

The V and J genes are TRBV7-3 and TRBJ1-2; tentative D call: TRBD1 (5 bases). The germline V and J ends were trimmed by 6 bases and 5 bases, with 19 bases remaining between them. This CDR3 is 15 amino acids long. Germline V lookup: CDR1 SGHTA, CDR2 FQGTGA. The CDR3 nucleotides are TGTGCCAGCAGTATCCAGCCGGGGCCGCCGTATGGCTACACCTTC. This sequence encodes CASSIQPGPPYGYTF.

The V call is TRBV6-2 or TRBV6-3, the J call TRBJ2-1; the D is unclear. The germline V and J ends were trimmed by 4 bases and 2 bases, with 9 bases remaining between them. The CDR3 is 14 residues long. CDR1 is MNHEY and CDR2 is SVGEGT in the germline V gene. This CDR3 is CASSSRETYNEQFF. In nucleotides, the CDR3 is TGTGCCAGCAGTTCTCGAGAAACCTACAATGAGCAGTTCTTC.

The rearrangement uses TRBV6-5 and TRBJ1-1, with TRBD1 matching 10 bases. Germline V gene lookup returns CDR1 MNHEY and CDR2 SVGAGI. CDR3 length equals 15 residues. Trimming at V came to 6 bases and at J to 7 bases, leaving 11 bases not matched to a gene. The CDR3 sequence: CASRSGTGDIGEAFF. CDR3 bases: TGTGCCAGCAGGTCCGGGACAGGGGATATCGGTGAAGCTTTCTTT.

The rearrangement uses TRBV9 and TRBJ1-5, with TRBD1 matching over 9 bases. This CDR3 is 17 amino acids long. After removal of 3 bases from V and 6 bases from J, the junction contained 13 bases not matched to a gene. Germline CDR1 SGDLS, CDR2 YYNGEE. CDR3 coding DNA: TGTGCCAGCAGCGCTTTATCGGGGGGACAGGGTTTTCAGCCCCAGCATTTT. Residues: CASSALSGGQGFQPQHF.

J is TRBJ1-4 and V is TRBV18; D gene uncertain. Trimming left V 3 bases short and J 0 bases short, with 5 bases between. CDR3 length: 14 residues. The germline V gene encodes CDR1 KGHSH and CDR2 LQKENI. The CDR3 is CASSPGATNEKLFF. The CDR3 nucleotides read TGTGCCAGCTCACCGGGAGCAACTAATGAAAAACTGTTTTTT.

This clone was picked up one time. V and J are TRBV7-8 and TRBJ1-4; TRBD1 agrees at 8 bases. Per germline, CDR1 SGHVS and CDR2 FQNEAQ. V trimming: 3 bases; J trimming: 4 bases; junction bases outside the gene matches: 7. The CDR3 consists of 16 residues. CDR3 bases: TGTGCCAGCAGCTTTAGCCGGACAGGGAGTAATGAAAAACTGTTTTTT. Translation: CASSFSRTGSNEKLFF.

The gene calls are TRBV6-6 and TRBJ1-4; D remains unclear. The CDR3 totals 14 residues. V was cut by 5 bases and J by 7 bases, with 14 bases left in between. Germline CDR1 MNHNY, CDR2 SVGAGI (reference sequence). The CDR3 nucleotides read TGTGCCAGCAGTCACCCCGGAGATTTTGAAAAACTGTTTTTT. Translation: CASSHPGDFEKLFF.

The V gene is TRBV2, the J gene TRBJ2-5; D remains ambiguous. The germline V gene encodes CDR1 SNHLY and CDR2 FYNNEI. The CDR3 consists of 14 residues. V dropped 2 bases and J dropped 5 bases, with 12 bases sitting between them. The CDR3 nucleotides are TGTGCCAGCAGTGAAAGTTTGGCCCTGGAGACCCAGTACTTC. Amino acids: CASSESLALETQYF.

This chain links TRBV10-3 with TRBJ2-7; TRBD1 matches 9 bases. CDR1 and CDR2 (germline): ENHRY, SYGVKD. After removal of 8 bases from V and 7 bases from J, the junction contained 12 bases not matched to a gene. This CDR3 comprises 14 residues. The CDR3 is CAIGRTGEIGEQYF. The DNA of the CDR3 is TGTGCCATCGGAAGGACAGGGGAGATTGGAGAGCAGTACTTC.

The chain joins TRBV28 to TRBJ1-1, with unresolved D. V lost 5 bases and J 3 bases, leaving 4 bases between the germline ends. CDR3 size: 11 residues. The germline CDR1 and CDR2 sequences are MDHEN and SYDVKM. CDR3 sequence reads: CASSLYTEAFF. The CDR3, as DNA: TGTGCCAGCAGTCTATACACTGAAGCTTTCTTT.

V gene TRBV9 combines with J gene TRBJ1-1; TRBD1 is a possible D gene (5 bases). This CDR3 comprises 14 residues. Per the germline V gene, CDR1 is SGDLS and CDR2 is YYNGEE. Trimming left V 0 bases short and J 4 bases short, with 10 bases between. CDR3 sequence (DNA): TGTGCCAGCAGCGTAGGATCGGGGACCACTGAAGCTTTCTTT. Amino acid sequence: CASSVGSGTTEAFF.

The J gene is TRBJ1-2, the V gene TRBV4-1; D is unclear. The V gene's germline CDR1 is MGHRA and CDR2 YSYEKL. The CDR3 consists of 15 residues. Trimming shortened V by 0 bases and J by 2 bases, and 10 bases separated the two germline ends. The DNA for the CDR3 is TGCGCCAGCAGCCAAGAGGTATCCATGAACTATGGCTACACCTTC. Its translation: CASSQEVSMNYGYTF.

As to this clone: The sample has other DNA sequences that encode this CDR3 too. This sequence joins TRBV5-1 and TRBJ2-3; TRBD1 matches 7 bases. V trimming: 0 bases; J trimming: 0 bases; junction bases outside the gene matches: 7. CDR1 and CDR2 from the germline V gene are SGHRS and YFSETQ. The CDR3 has 17 amino acids. The chain's CDR3 is CASSLGTGASSTDTQYF. The CDR3 nucleotides read TGCGCCAGCAGCTTGGGGACAGGCGCCTCTAGCACAGATACGCAGTATTTT.

The chain employs TRBV7-2 and TRBJ2-1, with 12 bases matching TRBD2. This CDR3 has 16 amino acids. V lost 1 base and J lost 8; bases outside the gene matches: 6. CDR1 is SGHTA, CDR2 FQGNSA, per germline. The chain's CDR3 is CASSLGPSGGAYEQFF. As DNA, the CDR3 is TGTGCCAGCAGCTTAGGTCCTAGCGGGGGGGCCTATGAGCAGTTCTTC.

This clone is a singleton in its sample. The V gene is TRBV2, the J gene TRBJ1-2, with 9 bases lining up with TRBD1. The CDR3 length is 13 residues. Germline CDR1 is SNHLY and CDR2 is FYNNEI. Trimming removed 3 bases from V and 8 bases from J; junction bases left unmatched: 4. The CDR3 here is CASSDWTGVGYTF. CDR3 sequence (DNA): TGTGCCAGCAGTGATTGGACAGGGGTAGGCTACACCTTC.

J is TRBJ1-1 and V is TRBV3-1 (or the pseudogene TRBV3-2), with D unresolved. This CDR3 is built from 17 residues. Germline V gene lookup returns CDR1 LGHDT and CDR2 YNNKEL (reference sequence). With 0 bases removed from V and 0 bases from J, the gap between germline ends came to 14 bases. The CDR3 bases are TGTGCCAGCAGCCAAGACGAAGGGTCCACTATGAACACTGAAGCTTTCTTT. Residues: CASSQDEGSTMNTEAFF.

This chain joins TRBV29-1 and TRBJ2-7; D not resolved. V lost 2 bases to trimming and J lost 2 bases, with 13 bases between them. Germline lookup yields CDR1 SQVTM and CDR2 ANQGSEA. The length of the CDR3 is 14 residues. CDR3 DNA: TGCAGCGTTGAACCAGGCTCTAAACCCTACGAGCAGTACTTC. Translated, it gives CSVEPGSKPYEQYF.

This rearrangement joins TRBV4-1 to TRBJ1-2; D remains ambiguous. Germline V gene sequence: CDR1 MGHRA, CDR2 YSYEKL. The CDR3 is 14 amino acids. V lost 1 base, J lost 3 bases, and 9 bases lay in between. The CDR3 DNA sequence: TGCGCCAGCAGCCAAGTTGGTGGGCACTATGGCTACACCTTC. Translating gives CASSQVGGHYGYTF.

The CDR3, as DNA: TGTGCCAGCAGCCTAACAGGGGCCGGGGAGCTGTTTTTT. Translation: CASSLTGAGELFF. V is TRBV27 and J is TRBJ2-2, with TRBD1 matching over 7 bases. Germline V lookup: CDR1 MNHEY, CDR2 SMNVEV (reference sequence). The CDR3 covers 13 residues. The trim removed 6 bases at V and 6 bases at J, leaving 4 bases unmatched.

This sequence joins TRBV18 and TRBJ2-3; D is undetermined. The ends were cut back, 3 bases at V and 1 base at J, with 2 bases in the middle. The CDR3 length is 12 residues. Germline CDR1 and CDR2: KGHSH and LQKENI. The DNA for the CDR3 is TGTGCCAGCTCACCCGGCACAGATACGCAGTATTTT. This translates into CASSPGTDTQYF.

J is TRBJ1-2 and V is TRBV30; D is unresolved. CDR3 length: 15 residues. Germline values: CDR1 GTSNPN, CDR2 SVGIG (reference sequence). Trimming pared 0 bases from V and 6 bases from J, leaving 17 bases between. The CDR3 DNA sequence: TGTGCCTGGAGTGTAGCCCCCAACCTCGTGGATGGCTACACCTTC. This encodes CAWSVAPNLVDGYTF.